Detailed here is one T cell receptor (beta chain). No conserved phenylalanine or tryptophan is present at the end of the CDR3, so a read error is the likely explanation. The DNA is omitted, as the CDR3 cannot be located on it reliably, and the CDR3 follows TCRdb's listing. Genomic DNA provided the template from which TCR beta VDJ and CDR3 profiles were obtained. TCRdb reanalysed the reads using MiXCR and keeps one entry per CDR3 protein. The sample has hundreds of thousands of distinct CDR3 sequences, about 70% seen once. This specimen comes from a study of CD8+CD57+ T cells in acquired aplastic anemia. Study context: Sorted CD4+ and CD8+ cells yielded roughly 3.1 ug of DNA on average.

The CDR3 is 13 residues long, counting both termini. Germline values: CDR1 SEHNR, CDR2 FQNEAQ (reference sequence). This receptor was taken from a human donor in good health, serving as a control. The source material was sorted CD4+, CD8+, or CD8+CD57+ T cells (not recorded which) from PBMCs. The chain combines TRBV7-9 with TRBJ1-2; TRBD1, as called in the table, went unchecked against the DNA. The CDR3 is CASSLAPGGGGKN.